This entry lists 27 T cell receptor beta chains sequenced from one sample in a study of cytomegalovirus exposure and HLA in healthy donors. Researchers ran the PCR with 60 Vbeta and 13 Jbeta primers. Repertoires were generated with immunoSEQ multiplex PCR, while TCRdb's copy carries only in-frame clones and drops some. The table records approximately 200,000 clones, less than 80% of them present only once. The specimen sequenced was PBMCs. The receptors shown here come from a girl aged 2 to 9 in good health and CMV-seronegative.

In the case of this clone: Germline and junction disagree at one end, which may indicate a read error. At the DNA level, this CDR3 is encoded by other sequences in the same sample as well. The chain is built from TRBV6-5 and TRBJ2-6; a possible D gene is TRBD2 (6 bases). The germline V gene has CDR1 MNHEY and CDR2 SVGAGI. The CDR3 consists of 16 residues. The DNA of the CDR3 is TGTGCCAGCAGCTACTACGGGAGTTCTGGGGCCAACGTCCTGACTTTC. Protein sequence: CASSYYGSSGANVLTF.

The chain couples TRBV5-4 to TRBJ2-3; the D gene is possibly TRBD1 (5 bases). This CDR3 contains 17 residues. The V end was cut by 1 base, the J end by 1 base, with 16 bases between. CDR1 and CDR2 from the germline V gene are SGHNT and YYREEE (reference sequence). The CDR3 loop is CASSLSLQLGGTDTQYF. As DNA, the CDR3 is TGTGCCAGCAGCTTGTCTCTCCAGTTAGGGGGCACAGATACGCAGTATTTT.

The chain is built from TRBV5-6 and TRBJ2-1, with D uncertain. V was pared by 4 bases and J by 3 bases, with 17 bases between. Germline CDR1 reads SGHDT; CDR2 reads YYEEEE. The length of the CDR3 is 16 residues. For the CDR3, the DNA is TGTGCCAGCAGCCCTACTACGGCGGCCCACTACAATGAGCAGTTCTTC. The encoded protein is CASSPTTAAHYNEQFF.

The rearrangement links TRBV2 to TRBJ2-3; possibly TRBD2 for D (7 bases). The CDR3 is 16 amino acids. V was clipped by 4 bases and J by 4 bases, with 18 bases between them. Per germline, CDR1 SNHLY and CDR2 FYNNEI. CDR3 DNA sequence: TGTGCCAGCAGTGCTCGGGGGCGGGGGTTAGCAGATACGCAGTATTTT. Its translation is CASSARGRGLADTQYF.

The genes are TRBV29-1 and TRBJ1-2, with D hard to call. Looked up from germline, CDR1 is SQVTM and CDR2 is ANQGSEA. Trimming took 5 bases from V and 4 from J, leaving 11 bases between them. The CDR3 is 12 amino acids. The CDR3 protein is CSVPAGLYGYTF. DNA of the CDR3: TGCAGCGTTCCGGCAGGCCTCTATGGCTACACCTTC.

The chain uses TRBV4-1 and TRBJ2-7; perhaps TRBD1 as D (6 bases). V lost 1 base and J lost 2, with 24 bases in between. Germline CDR1 MGHRA, CDR2 YSYEKL. CDR3 length: 19 amino acids. In DNA form, the CDR3 reads TGCGCCAGCAGCCAAGTCCGCATGCAGGGGCCCCGGGGTGCCTACGAGCAGTACTTC. It translates to CASSQVRMQGPRGAYEQYF.

This CDR3 is CASSLTTRGTHYYEQYF. CDR3 bases: TGTGCCAGCAGCCTGACGACACGGGGGACCCATTACTACGAGCAGTACTTC. The rearrangement joins TRBV5-6 to TRBJ2-7, with D perhaps TRBD2 (6 bases). The CDR3 runs to 17 residues. Trimming removed 4 bases from V and 3 bases from J, with 23 bases in between. Germline CDR1 and CDR2: SGHDT and YYEEEE.

This sequence joins TRBV30 and TRBJ2-5; 7 nucleotides line up with TRBD1. This CDR3 is built from 15 residues. The V segment lost 2 bases and the J segment 5 bases; nucleotides outside the gene matches: 11. CDR1 and CDR2 (germline): GTSNPN, SVGIG (reference sequence). The CDR3 DNA follows: TGTGCCTGGAGTTCAAGGACAGGCTATTCCGAGACCCAGTACTTC. Encoded protein: CAWSSRTGYSETQYF.

V gene TRBV6-1 combines with J gene TRBJ1-2, with D maybe TRBD1 (5 bases). CDR3 length: 14 residues. Germline CDR1 MNHNS, CDR2 SASEGT. The V and J ends lost 7 bases and 8 bases respectively, with 20 bases between them. CDR3 in DNA: TGTGCCAGCACCCTTGGACATTGGGCCAGGGGCTACACCTTC. Its protein is CASTLGHWARGYTF.

There are a few counts of this clone. The chain combines TRBV10-3 with TRBJ1-5, with 8 bases lining up with TRBD1. Germline V gene lookup returns CDR1 ENHRY and CDR2 SYGVKD. V shed 3 bases and J 7 bases; nucleotides not matched to a gene: 5. This CDR3 is built from 14 residues. CDR3 loop: CAISDSGGGQPQHF. In DNA, the CDR3 is TGTGCCATCAGTGATTCAGGGGGCGGACAGCCCCAGCATTTT.

The rearrangement uses TRBV29-1 and TRBJ2-7, with 8 positions matching TRBD2. The CDR3 totals 15 residues. V shed 4 bases and J 3 bases; nucleotides not matched to a gene: 11. Germline loops: CDR1 SQVTM, CDR2 ANQGSEA. CDR3 region: CSVVHRLARDYEQYF. In DNA, the CDR3 is TGCAGCGTTGTGCATCGACTAGCGAGGGACTACGAGCAGTACTTC.

This clone was picked up a small number of times. This chain joins TRBV5-1 and TRBJ1-1; the D gene is possibly TRBD1 (6 bases). CDR3 length equals 13 residues. Looked up from germline, CDR1 is SGHRS and CDR2 is YFSETQ. The V gene lost 5 bases and the J gene lost 9 bases, with 17 bases spanning the gap. CDR3 sequence (DNA): TGCGCCAGCAGGGTAGGGGGGGACCCGCAAGCTTTCTTT. As protein: CASRVGGDPQAFF.

V usage is TRBV11-2 and J usage is TRBJ2-1; 14 nucleotides agree with TRBD2. CDR1 SGHAT and CDR2 FQNNGV come from the germline V gene. V trimming: 5 bases; J trimming: 1 base; junction bases outside the gene matches: 10. CDR3 length equals 19 residues. In DNA, the CDR3 is TGTGCCAGCAGCACGGGACTAGCGGGGGTTCCGGGGTCCTACAATGAGCAGTTCTTC. The encoded protein is CASSTGLAGVPGSYNEQFF.

This clone has just a few counts. At one end, the junction sequence differs from germline, possibly due to a read error. The V gene is TRBV18, the J gene TRBJ1-2; 7 nucleotides match TRBD1. Per germline, CDR1 KGHSH and CDR2 LQKENI. This CDR3 comprises 19 residues. The CDR3 region has the DNA TGTGCCAGCTCGCCACAACTCGGGACAGACAATACCCAAAACTATGGCTACACCTTC. As protein: CASSPQLGTDNTQNYGYTF.

The rearrangement joins TRBV27 to TRBJ2-5; a possible D gene is TRBD2 (6 bases). Germline V gives CDR1 MNHEY, CDR2 SMNVEV (reference sequence). V gave up 5 bases and J gave up 5 bases, with 21 bases separating them. The CDR3 has 16 residues. Here the CDR3 DNA reads TGTGCCAGCAGTCCCTCCGGGTGGGGAGGCGGCGAGACCCAGTACTTC. Translated: CASSPSGWGGGETQYF.

This rearrangement joins TRBV21-1 to TRBJ2-5; no check of the table's D call, TRBD1, against the DNA was made. TRBV21-1 constitutes a pseudogene. The length of the CDR3 is 14 residues. CDR3 coding DNA: TGTGCCAGCAGCAATATGTCCAGGGGAGAGACCCAGTACTTC. Translated, it gives CASSNMSRGETQYF.

The chain employs TRBV7-9 and TRBJ2-4, with 7 nucleotides matching TRBD1. After removal of 6 bases from V and 5 bases from J, the junction contained 4 bases not matched to a gene. CDR3 length: 13 amino acids. CDR1 is SEHNR and CDR2 is FQNEAQ in the germline V gene (reference sequence). CDR3 nucleotide sequence: TGTGCCAGCAGACCAGGGACAGAAAACATTCAGTACTTC. Translating gives CASRPGTENIQYF.

The rearrangement links TRBV19 to TRBJ2-3; D not certain. CDR3 size: 12 residues. Germline V CDR1 and CDR2: LNHDA, SQIVND (reference sequence). V lost 5 bases and J lost 4, with 7 bases in between. CDR3 nucleotides: TGTGCCAGTAGTTTTTCATCAGATACGCAGTATTTT. This translates into CASSFSSDTQYF. Full variable domain (remainder filled in from reference TRBV19 and TRBJ2-3): DGGITQSPKYLFRKEGQNVTLSCEQNLNHDAMYWYRQDPGQGLRLIYYSQIVNDFQKGDIAEGYSVSREKKESFPLTVTSAQKNPTAFYLCASSFSSDTQYFGPGTRLTVL.

The genes are TRBV5-1 and TRBJ2-5; perhaps TRBD2 as D (5 bases). CDR3 length: 14 amino acids. Trimming removed 0 bases at V and 5 bases at J, with 11 bases between. CDR1 and CDR2 from the germline V gene are SGHRS and YFSETQ. The DNA for the CDR3 is TGCGCCAGCAGCTTGGGGCGGGCTCGGGAGACCCAGTACTTC. Translating gives CASSLGRARETQYF. Variable domain in full (rest from reference TRBV5-1 and TRBJ2-5): KAGVTQTPRYLIKTRGQQVTLSCSPISGHRSVSWYQQTPGQGLQFLFEYFSETQRNKGNFPGRFSGRQFSNSRSEMNVSTLELGDSALYLCASSLGRARETQYFGPGTRLLVL.

V and J are TRBV7-9 and TRBJ1-2; D might be TRBD1 (5 bases). The CDR3 sequence is 15 residues long. Germline-derived CDR1 and CDR2 are SEHNR and FQNEAQ (reference sequence). V dropped 5 bases and J dropped 0 bases, with 13 bases sitting between them. CDR3 sequence: CASSPQGGTNYGYTF. The CDR3 nucleotides are TGTGCCAGCAGCCCCCAGGGCGGGACTAACTATGGCTACACCTTC. Full variable domain (remainder filled in from reference TRBV7-9 and TRBJ1-2): DTGVSQNPRHKITKRGQNVTFRCDPISEHNRLYWYRQTLGQGPEFLTYFQNEAQLEKSRLLSDRFSAERPKGSFSTLEIQRTEQGDSAMYLCASSPQGGTNYGYTFGSGTRLTVV.

V is TRBV1 and J is TRBJ2-3; TRBD2, the table's D call, was not compared with the DNA. TRBV1 is shown as a pseudogene. The CDR3 sequence is 22 residues long. This CDR3 reads CTSSQDVIIRERPPDSTDTQYF. CDR3 coding DNA: TGCACCAGCAGCCAAGATGTTATAATTCGGGAGCGCCCACCCGATTCGACAGATACGCAGTATTTT.

The rearrangement joins TRBV7-6 to TRBJ1-6; 9 bases fit TRBD1. The CDR3 has 18 residues. The germline gives CDR1 SGHVS, CDR2 FNYEAQ. J gave up 7 bases and V 1 base, and 11 bases lay outside the gene matches. CDR3: CASSLVPTQGASNSPLHF. The CDR3 DNA follows: TGTGCCAGCAGCTTAGTCCCTACACAGGGGGCAAGCAATTCACCCCTCCACTTT.

The chain has TRBV5-6 and TRBJ2-3, with a possible D match to TRBD2 (6 bases). V was clipped by 4 bases and J by 6 bases, with 12 bases between them. Germline V gene lookup returns CDR1 SGHDT and CDR2 YYEEEE. There are 13 residues in the CDR3. This chain's CDR3 is CASSGNLADTQYF. The CDR3, as DNA: TGTGCCAGCAGCGGCAACCTAGCGGATACGCAGTATTTT.

This chain joins TRBV5-1 and TRBJ2-3, with D possibly TRBD2 on 6 matching bases. V gave up 0 bases and J gave up 2 bases, with 10 bases separating them. This CDR3 is built from 15 residues. Germline loops: CDR1 SGHRS, CDR2 YFSETQ. CDR3 nucleotide sequence: TGCGCCAGCAGCTTGGCGGACTATAACACAGATACGCAGTATTTT. As protein: CASSLADYNTDTQYF.

The chain recombines TRBV7-9 with TRBJ2-1; D is perhaps TRBD2 (6 bases). Trimming took off 1 base at V and 2 bases at J, with 9 bases between the two ends. Germline-derived CDR1 and CDR2 are SEHNR and FQNEAQ (reference sequence). The CDR3 is made up of 15 amino acids. CDR3 residues: CASSLESGPYNEQFF. The CDR3 DNA reads as TGTGCCAGCAGCTTAGAAAGCGGGCCCTACAATGAGCAGTTCTTC.

DNA of the CDR3: TGTGCCAGCAGCTTTGGGACAGTGGGATACGAGCAGTACTTC. Protein sequence: CASSFGTVGYEQYF. This rearrangement joins TRBV5-4 to TRBJ2-7, with 7 bases identical to TRBD1. The J segment lost 4 bases and the V segment lost 2 bases, leaving 6 bases of the junction unmatched. Germline CDR1 reads SGHNT; CDR2 reads YYREEE (reference sequence). The CDR3 is 14 residues long.

The chain combines TRBV2 with TRBJ2-2; a possible D gene is TRBD2 (6 bases). The CDR3 sequence is 12 residues long. CDR1 and CDR2 from the germline V gene are SNHLY and FYNNEI. V was pared by 8 bases and J by 7 bases, with 11 bases between. The CDR3: CASGGAYGELFF. The CDR3 nucleotides are TGTGCCAGCGGAGGGGCGTACGGGGAGCTGTTTTTT.